These 9 T cell receptor beta chains came from one sample sequenced in a study of CD8 T cells in ankylosing spondylitis. TCRdb independently ran MiXCR on the 5' RACE reads; one entry per CDR3 protein. The data show hundreds of thousands of distinct CDR3 sequences, about 19% seen once. The sample taken for sequencing was blood, either unsorted or a sorted T cell fraction (not recorded which). The receptors originated from a male donor with ankylosing spondylitis or in good health (not recorded which).

Many counts were recorded for this clonotype. This sequence joins TRBV28 and TRBJ1-5; D is possibly TRBD1 (5 bases). With 2 bases removed from V and 1 base from J, the gap between germline ends came to 9 bases. Per the germline V gene, CDR1 is MDHEN and CDR2 is SYDVKM. The CDR3 has 15 amino acids. DNA for the CDR3: TGTGCCAGCAGTTTACAGGGAGGAAGCAATCAGCCCCAGCATTTT. The encoded protein is CASSLQGGSNQPQHF.

This chain connects TRBV24-1 to TRBJ2-5, with D possibly being TRBD1 (5 bases). This CDR3 has 13 amino acids. Germline CDR1 is KGHDR and CDR2 is SFDVKD. V was trimmed by 4 bases and J by 5 bases, leaving 10 bases between them. The CDR3 DNA follows: TGTGCCACCAGTGAACAGAACAGGGAGACCCAGTACTTC. Translation gives CATSEQNRETQYF.

This rearrangement joins TRBV2 to TRBJ2-7; 10 bases align to TRBD1. The ends lost 6 bases at V and 5 bases at J; junction bases unmatched: 4. CDR1 and CDR2 from the germline V gene are SNHLY and FYNNEI. The CDR3 contains 13 residues. The CDR3 DNA sequence: TGTGCCAGCAGCAAGACAGGGGGCCACGAGCAGTACGTC. Its protein product is CASSKTGGHEQYV.

CDR3 DNA: TGTGCCAGCAGCTTGGCTCTCGGACAGGGGGCGGGCAATGAGCAGTTCTTC. Translating it yields CASSLALGQGAGNEQFF. J is TRBJ2-1 and V is TRBV5-6, with TRBD1 identical over 11 bases. CDR1 is SGHDT, CDR2 YYEEEE, per germline. With 0 bases clipped from V and 6 bases from J, the junction kept 8 bases outside the gene matches. CDR3 length equals 17 residues. The complete variable domain, with remaining parts taken from reference TRBV5-6 and TRBJ2-1, reads DAGVTQSPTHLIKTRGQQVTLRCSPKSGHDTVSWYQQALGQGPQFIFQYYEEEERQRGNFPDRFSGHQFPNYSSELNVNALLLGDSALYLCASSLALGQGAGNEQFFGPGTRLTVL.

Concerning this clonotype: Relative to the germline gene, one junction end is altered; a read error may explain this. This chain joins TRBV29-1 and TRBJ2-1; unclear D gene. The length of the CDR3 is 15 residues. Germline CDR1 reads SQVTM; CDR2 reads ANQGSEA. The CDR3 nucleotides read TGCAGCATTGATGTTTCGAGATTTGCCTACAATGAGCAGTTCTTC. Amino acids: CSIDVSRFAYNEQFF.

Here the CDR3 DNA reads TGTGCCAGCAGCTTTGGGACTCAAGAGACCCAGTACTTC. Residues: CASSFGTQETQYF. The rearrangement links TRBV11-2 to TRBJ2-5, with a possible D match to TRBD2 (6 bases). Per germline, CDR1 SGHAT and CDR2 FQNNGV. This CDR3 has 13 amino acids. V was pared by 3 bases and J by 2 bases, with 7 bases between.

The chain uses TRBV7-9 and TRBJ2-3, with D perhaps TRBD2 (6 bases). The CDR3 contains 13 residues. V was shortened by 6 bases and J by 8 bases, with 15 bases between the two germline ends. Germline V gene lookup returns CDR1 SEHNR and CDR2 FQNEAQ (reference sequence). DNA for the CDR3: TGTGCCAGCAGGGACGGAGGGAGCGGTACGCAGTATTTT. Its translation: CASRDGGSGTQYF.

This clonotype was detected only a few times. The rearrangement links TRBV27 to TRBJ2-1, with TRBD2 as a possible D gene (5 bases). V lost 7 bases and J lost 4, with 17 bases in between. In germline, CDR1 is MNHEY, CDR2 SMNVEV (reference sequence). The CDR3 covers 15 residues. The CDR3 DNA reads TGTGCCAGCACCGATTTGCGGACTCCGTACAATGAGCAGTTCTTC. This codes for CASTDLRTPYNEQFF.

The chain recombines TRBV28 with TRBJ2-7; D not resolved. The germline V and J ends were trimmed by 4 bases and 1 base, with 11 bases remaining between them. Per the germline V gene, CDR1 is MDHEN and CDR2 is SYDVKM. This CDR3 has 14 residues. The CDR3 DNA reads TGTGCCAGCAGTTCCGCCTCCCCTTCCTACGAGCAGTACGTC. The encoded protein is CASSSASPSYEQYV.